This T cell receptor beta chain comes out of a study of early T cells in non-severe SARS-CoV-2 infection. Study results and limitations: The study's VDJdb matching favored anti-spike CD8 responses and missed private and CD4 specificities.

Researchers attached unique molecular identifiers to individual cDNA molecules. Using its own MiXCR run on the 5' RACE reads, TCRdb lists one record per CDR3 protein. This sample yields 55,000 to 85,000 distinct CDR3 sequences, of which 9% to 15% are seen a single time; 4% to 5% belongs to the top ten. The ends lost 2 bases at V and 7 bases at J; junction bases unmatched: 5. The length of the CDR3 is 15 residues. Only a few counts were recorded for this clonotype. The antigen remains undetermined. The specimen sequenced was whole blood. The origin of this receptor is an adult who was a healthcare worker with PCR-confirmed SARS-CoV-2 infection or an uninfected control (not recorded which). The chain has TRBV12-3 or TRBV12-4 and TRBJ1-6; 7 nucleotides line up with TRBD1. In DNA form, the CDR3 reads TGTGCCAGCAGTTTATTGGGACAGCACAATTCACCCCTCCACTTT. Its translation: CASSLLGQHNSPLHF.